This passage covers 29 T cell receptor beta chains from one sample sequenced in a study of control samples from healthy donors and cancer patients. Some clones are missing from TCRdb's copy, which holds only in-frame ones; the method was immunoSEQ multiplex PCR. The top ten clones hold 1% to 1.5% of a sample with about 65,000 clones, just over 90% of them seen once. Sequencing used PBMCs. These receptors all stem from a woman aged 50 to 65 with colorectal cancer.

The chain joins TRBV30 to TRBJ2-7; TRBD1 matches at 9 bases. Trimming cost V 5 bases and J 6 bases; bases outside gene matches: 8. Germline CDR1 reads GTSNPN; CDR2 reads SVGIG (reference sequence). The CDR3 extends over 13 amino acids. DNA of the CDR3: TGTGCCTGGGACAGGGGGATCCTGAGCGAGCAGTACTTC. This gives the protein CAWDRGILSEQYF.

The chain employs TRBV18 and TRBJ1-1, with D unresolved. Trimming removed 5 bases at V and 2 bases at J, with 15 bases between. CDR1 KGHSH and CDR2 LQKENI come from the germline V gene. The CDR3 contains 15 residues. The CDR3 loop is CASSSSNRANTEAFF. The CDR3 coding sequence is TGTGCCAGCTCAAGTTCGAACAGAGCCAACACTGAAGCTTTCTTT.

The chain carries TRBV24-1 and TRBJ1-1; D perhaps matches TRBD1 (6 bases). CDR3 length: 14 residues. V lost 4 bases and J 4 bases, leaving 12 bases between the germline ends. The germline CDR1 and CDR2 sequences are KGHDR and SFDVKD. The CDR3 loop reads CATSDAGVATEAFF. Here the CDR3 DNA reads TGTGCCACCAGTGACGCAGGGGTTGCCACTGAAGCTTTCTTT.

The chain joins TRBV9 to TRBJ1-1; D is possibly TRBD1 (5 bases). Trimming cost V 0 bases and J 3 bases, with 9 bases left between them. Germline V gene sequence: CDR1 SGDLS, CDR2 YYNGEE. The CDR3 is 14 residues long. The CDR3 nucleotides are TGTGCCAGCAGCGTAGTTGCAGGGTACACTGAAGCTTTCTTT. Encoded protein: CASSVVAGYTEAFF.

This CDR3 is CASSLAPGRGPREQYF. DNA of the CDR3: TGTGCCAGCAGCTTAGCGCCGGGCAGGGGCCCCCGCGAGCAGTACTTC. The chain is built from TRBV7-6 and TRBJ2-7; a weak D match, TRBD1 (6 bases). With 0 bases removed from V and 6 bases from J, the gap between germline ends came to 18 bases. CDR3 size: 16 residues. Per germline, CDR1 SGHVS and CDR2 FNYEAQ.

The V and J genes are TRBV7-3 and TRBJ1-1; D unresolved. Trimming removed 5 bases at V and 4 bases at J, with 14 bases between. This CDR3 has 14 residues. CDR1 and CDR2 from the germline V gene are SGHTA and FQGTGA. The CDR3 nucleotides are TGTGCCAGCAGCCTCAGTTTAGTGAGCACTGAAGCTTTCTTT. This gives the protein CASSLSLVSTEAFF.

CDR3 sequence reads: CASSPDRVTSPLHF. The CDR3 DNA is TGTGCCAGCAGTCCCGACAGGGTTACTTCACCCCTCCACTTT. This rearrangement joins TRBV27 to TRBJ1-6, with TRBD1 matching over 7 bases. CDR1 and CDR2 from the germline V gene are MNHEY and SMNVEV (reference sequence). The CDR3 is made up of 14 amino acids. Trimming cost V 5 bases and J 9 bases; bases outside gene matches: 7.

Here the CDR3 reads CASRGSGGETQYF. CDR3 DNA: TGTGCCAGCAGAGGCTCCGGGGGAGAGACCCAGTACTTC. The chain combines TRBV2 with TRBJ2-5; D may be TRBD2 (6 bases). The V end lost 6 bases, the J end lost 4 bases, and 12 bases lay between the germline ends. Germline assignment: CDR1 SNHLY and CDR2 FYNNEI. The CDR3 sequence is 13 residues long.

About this clone itself: Other DNA sequences in this specimen translate into the identical CDR3. The rearrangement joins TRBV19 to TRBJ1-6; no clear D gene. CDR3 length: 13 residues. V gave up 1 base and J gave up 7 bases, with 5 bases separating them. Germline CDR1 reads LNHDA; CDR2 reads SQIVND (reference sequence). The CDR3 loop is CASSIGPNSPLHF. CDR3 DNA: TGTGCCAGTAGTATAGGCCCCAATTCACCCCTCCACTTT.

Points on this clone: The sample has other DNA sequences that encode this CDR3 too. The CDR3 loop is CASSFSGGAYNEQFF. The DNA for the CDR3 is TGTGCCAGCAGTTTTAGCGGGGGGGCTTACAATGAGCAGTTCTTC. The V call is TRBV7-3, the J call TRBJ2-1, with 11 bases that match TRBD2. This CDR3 is 15 amino acids long. V shed 6 bases, J shed 4 bases, and the junction held 5 bases outside the gene matches. The germline V gene has CDR1 SGHTA and CDR2 FQGTGA.

The chain recombines TRBV9 with TRBJ1-1; D unresolved. V was trimmed by 6 bases and J by 9 bases, leaving 18 bases between them. The V gene's germline CDR1 is SGDLS and CDR2 YYNGEE. CDR3 length: 13 residues. The CDR3 here is CASMDAVGSQAFF. The CDR3 DNA sequence: TGTGCCAGCATGGACGCGGTCGGGTCGCAAGCTTTCTTT.

CDR3 amino acids: CASQLRRERNTEAFF. For the CDR3, the DNA is TGTGCCAGCCAACTGCGGCGGGAGCGGAACACTGAAGCTTTCTTT. The chain joins TRBV19 to TRBJ1-1; the D is unclear. The CDR3 consists of 15 residues. V lost 9 bases and J lost 1, with 18 bases in between. Germline V CDR1 and CDR2: LNHDA, SQIVND (reference sequence).

The V and J genes are TRBV6-6 and TRBJ1-2; 7 bases align to TRBD1. Losses at the gene ends were 8 bases for V and 1 base for J; bases not matched to a gene: 4. The germline V gene encodes CDR1 MNHNY and CDR2 SVGAGI (reference sequence). The CDR3 is made up of 13 amino acids. As DNA, the CDR3 is TGTGCCAGCTCGCAGGGGGGTAACTATGGCTACACCTTC. Protein sequence: CASSQGGNYGYTF.

This chain connects TRBV9 to TRBJ1-1, with 9 nucleotides matching TRBD1. Germline values: CDR1 SGDLS, CDR2 YYNGEE. J was trimmed by 0 bases and V by 4 bases; bases with no gene match: 4. CDR3 length equals 15 residues. CDR3 nucleotides: TGTGCCAGCAGCACCGGGGACAGGGTGAACACTGAAGCTTTCTTT. Protein: CASSTGDRVNTEAFF. Supplemented by reference TRBV9 and TRBJ1-1, the full variable domain reads DSGVTQTPKHLITATGQRVTLRCSPRSGDLSVYWYQQSLDQGLQFLIQYYNGEERAKGNILERFSAQQFPDLHSELNLSSLELGDSALYFCASSTGDRVNTEAFFGQGTRLTVV.

This clone turned up a few times. V and J are TRBV5-1 and TRBJ1-1, with D unclear. This CDR3 spans 14 amino acids. Germline V gives CDR1 SGHRS, CDR2 YFSETQ. V was cut by 4 bases and J by 3 bases, with 13 bases left in between. The CDR3 spells CASSRLQTDTEAFF. The CDR3 nucleotides read TGCGCCAGCAGCAGACTTCAGACGGACACTGAAGCTTTCTTT. The complete variable domain, with remaining parts taken from reference TRBV5-1 and TRBJ1-1, reads KAGVTQTPRYLIKTRGQQVTLSCSPISGHRSVSWYQQTPGQGLQFLFEYFSETQRNKGNFPGRFSGRQFSNSRSEMNVSTLELGDSALYLCASSRLQTDTEAFFGQGTRLTVV.

The chain carries TRBV5-1 and TRBJ1-1; perhaps TRBD1 as D (5 bases). This CDR3 comprises 14 residues. Per the germline V gene, CDR1 is SGHRS and CDR2 is YFSETQ. The V gene lost 4 bases and the J gene lost 6 bases, with 16 bases spanning the gap. The CDR3, as DNA: TGCGCCAGCAGCCCTCAGGAGGGACGGTCTGAAGCTTTCTTT. It yields the protein CASSPQEGRSEAFF.

The chain is built from TRBV5-1 and TRBJ2-3; D unclear. This CDR3 region has 13 residues. In germline, CDR1 is SGHRS, CDR2 YFSETQ. V was trimmed by 6 bases and J by 0 bases, leaving 8 bases between them. The CDR3 here is CASTVSSTDTQYF. The CDR3, as DNA: TGCGCCAGCACAGTCTCTAGCACAGATACGCAGTATTTT.

This clone appeared once. This rearrangement joins TRBV29-1 to TRBJ2-7; D is perhaps TRBD1 (6 bases). Germline assignment: CDR1 SQVTM and CDR2 ANQGSEA. V was clipped by 6 bases and J by 5 bases, with 23 bases between them. The CDR3 covers 15 residues. The CDR3 bases are TGCAGCGTGGACAGAGGCTATCTCATCCCCGACGAGCAGTACTTC. Amino acids: CSVDRGYLIPDEQYF.

This chain joins TRBV10-3 and TRBJ2-7; 8 bases map to TRBD1. The CDR3 is 12 amino acids. The V gene's germline CDR1 is ENHRY and CDR2 SYGVKD. J lost 3 bases, V lost 10 bases, and 5 bases had no gene match. CDR3 DNA sequence: TGTGCCACGCAGACAGGGGACTACGAGCAGTACTTC. This gives the protein CATQTGDYEQYF.

The J gene is TRBJ1-1, the V gene TRBV29-1; 8 bases line up with TRBD1. J lost 7 bases, V lost 4 bases, and 8 bases had no gene match. The germline V gene has CDR1 SQVTM and CDR2 ANQGSEA. CDR3 length equals 13 residues. CDR3 region: CSVVPGGGGEAFF. The CDR3 DNA is TGCAGCGTTGTACCAGGGGGCGGAGGTGAAGCTTTCTTT.

V gene TRBV5-1 combines with J gene TRBJ2-3; D remains unclear. The CDR3 consists of 15 residues. Trimming pared 0 bases from V and 2 bases from J, leaving 10 bases between. Germline V CDR1 and CDR2: SGHRS, YFSETQ. CDR3 coding DNA: TGCGCCAGCAGCTTGGAGTGGGCGGTCACAGATACGCAGTATTTT. This encodes CASSLEWAVTDTQYF.

The genes are TRBV29-1 and TRBJ1-3, with 7 nucleotides matching TRBD1. This CDR3 has 14 residues. V lost 5 bases, J lost 0 bases, and 4 bases stayed unmatched. Germline lookup yields CDR1 SQVTM and CDR2 ANQGSEA. This CDR3 reads CSVQGVSSGNTIYF. For the CDR3, the DNA is TGCAGCGTTCAGGGGGTTTCCTCTGGAAACACCATATATTTT.

The genes are TRBV19 and TRBJ1-5, with 10 bases lining up with TRBD1. Germline CDR1 is LNHDA and CDR2 is SQIVND (reference sequence). The CDR3 consists of 15 residues. V shed 3 bases, J shed 5 bases, and the junction held 4 bases outside the gene matches. CDR3 protein: CASSIRGTGDQPQHF. Here the CDR3 DNA reads TGTGCCAGTAGTATTCGCGGGACAGGGGATCAGCCCCAGCATTTT.

The CDR3 DNA follows: TGTGCCAGTACCCCCTCTATGGGACAGGGGGCGTTTTGGAATGAAAAACTGTTTTTT. Its protein is CASTPSMGQGAFWNEKLFF. V gene TRBV19 combines with J gene TRBJ1-4, with 12 bases aligning to TRBD1. The germline V gene has CDR1 LNHDA and CDR2 SQIVND (reference sequence). The CDR3 is 19 amino acids. The ends lost 7 bases at V and 5 bases at J; junction bases unmatched: 17.

This clone was detected only once. J is TRBJ1-1 and V is TRBV4-2; D remains ambiguous. Trimming left V 4 bases short and J 1 base short, with 13 bases between. This CDR3 is built from 15 residues. Germline CDR1 and CDR2: LGHNA and YNFKEQ. As DNA, the CDR3 is TGTGCCAGCAGCCCTGTATACAGATCGAACACTGAAGCTTTCTTT. Its protein is CASSPVYRSNTEAFF.

This clone was seen a handful of times. This sequence joins TRBV29-1 and TRBJ1-2, with 12 bases lining up with TRBD1. The CDR3 has 16 residues. Germline CDR1 SQVTM, CDR2 ANQGSEA. V shed 2 bases and J 5 bases; nucleotides not matched to a gene: 9. CDR3 residues: CSVEPGQGAVGYGYTF. CDR3 nucleotides: TGCAGCGTTGAACCGGGACAGGGGGCCGTTGGGTATGGCTACACCTTC.

The CDR3 reads CASSYLRDRNTEAFF. The CDR3 DNA follows: TGTGCCAGCAGTTACCTCCGGGACAGGAACACTGAAGCTTTCTTT. The V call is TRBV27, the J call TRBJ1-1, with TRBD1 matching 7 bases. Trimming removed 4 bases from V and 1 base from J; junction bases left unmatched: 6. The CDR3 sequence is 15 residues long. Looked up from germline, CDR1 is MNHEY and CDR2 is SMNVEV (reference sequence).

The chain carries TRBV27 and TRBJ2-7, with TRBD2 identical over 11 bases. Per germline, CDR1 MNHEY and CDR2 SMNVEV (reference sequence). The CDR3 extends over 15 amino acids. J gave up 3 bases and V 6 bases, and 7 bases lay outside the gene matches. CDR3 residues: CASSTTSGSVYEQYF. Written as DNA, the CDR3 is TGTGCCAGCAGCACTACTAGCGGGAGCGTCTACGAGCAGTACTTC.

This sequence joins TRBV28 and TRBJ2-1; the match to TRBD1 covers 8 bases. The junction had 9 bases not matched to a gene; V was cut back by 3 bases and J by 8 bases. The germline gives CDR1 MDHEN, CDR2 SYDVKM. The CDR3 contains 15 residues. CDR3 in DNA: TGTGCCAGCAGTTTTGAAGGACAGGGTGGCGATGAGCAGTTCTTC. Translated, it gives CASSFEGQGGDEQFF.